One and the same sample provided the 17 T cell receptor beta chains below, sequenced in a study of blood T cell repertoires in COVID-19. Data came from immunoSEQ multiplex PCR; TCRdb stores just in-frame clones and leaves some out. The sample shows approximately 150,000 clones, around four fifths of them seen only once. The sequencing input was PBMCs or T cells enriched from blood (not recorded which). The receptors stem from a woman aged 50 to 65 who had recovered from COVID-19.

V and J are TRBV19 and TRBJ1-2; D gene uncertain. Germline CDR1 LNHDA, CDR2 SQIVND (reference sequence). The CDR3 sequence is 15 residues long. V was shortened by 3 bases and J by 8 bases, with 19 bases between the two germline ends. CDR3 sequence: CASSILPERLGGYTF. DNA for the CDR3: TGTGCCAGTAGTATTCTCCCAGAAAGACTTGGGGGCTACACCTTC.

The chain uses TRBV11-1 and TRBJ1-1; TRBD1 agrees at 8 bases. Germline lookup yields CDR1 SGHAT and CDR2 FQDESV (reference sequence). V was clipped by 5 bases and J by 2 bases; unmatched bases: 7. The CDR3 extends over 15 amino acids. The CDR3 loop is CASSNVGQGNTEAFF. Here the CDR3 DNA reads TGTGCCAGCAGCAACGTTGGACAGGGTAACACTGAAGCTTTCTTT.

This chain joins TRBV6-5 and TRBJ1-2; TRBD1 aligns across 8 bases. The CDR3 runs to 16 residues. The V gene's germline CDR1 is MNHEY and CDR2 SVGAGI. V shed 1 base, J shed 6 bases, and the junction held 10 bases outside the gene matches. In nucleotides, the CDR3 is TGTGCCAGCAGTTACTATGGACAGGGCTTACGGAATGGCTACACCTTC. It specifies CASSYYGQGLRNGYTF.

The gene calls are TRBV6-2 or TRBV6-3 and TRBJ2-3, with 12 nucleotides matching TRBD2. Trimming removed 6 bases from V and 7 bases from J; junction bases left unmatched: 8. The germline gives CDR1 MNHEY, CDR2 SVGEGT. The CDR3 contains 15 residues. The CDR3 here is CASSPGLAGHNTQYF. CDR3 DNA: TGTGCCAGCAGCCCGGGACTAGCGGGTCATAATACGCAGTATTTT.

The CDR3 reads CASSLLTDGGNYGYTF. As DNA, the CDR3 is TGCGCCAGCAGCCTTCTAACGGACGGGGGAAACTATGGCTACACCTTC. This chain uses TRBV4-1 with TRBJ1-2, with D possibly TRBD1 on 5 matching bases. CDR1 is MGHRA and CDR2 is YSYEKL in the germline V gene. Trimming pared 4 bases from V and 2 bases from J, leaving 17 bases between. The CDR3 sequence is 16 residues long.

This clone appeared many times. This chain connects TRBV7-2 to TRBJ2-2; the D is unclear. V lost 4 bases to trimming and J lost 0 bases, with 6 bases between them. CDR3 length equals 14 residues. CDR1 SGHTA and CDR2 FQGNSA come from the germline V gene. CDR3 bases: TGTGCCAGCAGCTCGTCTACGAACACCGGGGAGCTGTTTTTT. Its translation: CASSSSTNTGELFF.

V is TRBV4-3 and J is TRBJ1-1, with D tentatively TRBD1 (5 bases). The CDR3 totals 18 residues. Germline-derived CDR1 and CDR2 are LGHNA and YSLEER. V shed 0 bases and J shed 5 bases, with 22 bases lying between them. CDR3 bases: TGCGCCAGCAGCCAAGACGGGGGGTGGGTCTCCCCCCTGACTGAAGCTTTCTTT. It is translated as CASSQDGGWVSPLTEAFF.

This clone was seen a handful of times. The J gene is TRBJ1-5, the V gene TRBV11-1; TRBD1 matches 7 bases. V trimming: 5 bases; J trimming: 10 bases; junction bases outside the gene matches: 11. Germline loops: CDR1 SGHAT, CDR2 FQDESV (reference sequence). The CDR3 covers 14 residues. This CDR3 is CASSPDRASGPQHF. The CDR3 DNA reads TGTGCCAGCAGCCCAGACAGGGCCTCAGGACCCCAGCATTTT. Complete variable domain (other parts from reference TRBV11-1 and TRBJ1-5): EAEVAQSPRYKITEKSQAVAFWCDPISGHATLYWYRQILGQGPELLVQFQDESVVDDSQLPKDRFSAERLKGVDSTLKIQPAELGDSAMYLCASSPDRASGPQHFGDGTRLSIL.

The CDR3 spells CASSPTARFYGYTF. In DNA, the CDR3 is TGTGCCAGCAGCCCGACAGCTCGGTTCTATGGCTACACCTTC. The genes are TRBV3-1 (or the pseudogene TRBV3-2) and TRBJ1-2; a possible D gene is TRBD1 (5 bases). The CDR3 sequence is 14 residues long. Germline V gene lookup returns CDR1 LGHDT and CDR2 YNNKEL (reference sequence). The ends were cut back, 4 bases at V and 4 bases at J, with 13 bases in the middle.

This rearrangement joins TRBV4-2 to TRBJ1-3; 9 bases are a match to TRBD1. Unmatched junction bases numbered 2, after V lost 4 bases and J lost 1 base. This CDR3 is built from 15 residues. Per the germline V gene, CDR1 is LGHNA and CDR2 is YNFKEQ. The CDR3 sequence is CASSPDRGSGNTIYF. For the CDR3, the DNA is TGTGCCAGCAGCCCGGACAGGGGATCTGGAAACACCATATATTTT.

Here the CDR3 reads CASSFRTSAATDTQYF. The CDR3 DNA is TGTGCCAGCAGCTTTAGAACTAGCGCAGCCACAGATACGCAGTATTTT. This chain uses TRBV5-8 with TRBJ2-3, with 7 bases lining up with TRBD2. The length of the CDR3 is 16 residues. Looked up from germline, CDR1 is SGHTS and CDR2 is YDEGEE. The V segment lost 2 bases and the J segment 2 bases; nucleotides outside the gene matches: 8.

The V and J genes are TRBV7-2 and TRBJ2-2, with D tentatively TRBD2 (7 bases). Germline CDR1 and CDR2: SGHTA and FQGNSA. This CDR3 has 15 residues. Trimming cost V 7 bases and J 3 bases, with 15 bases left between them. This chain's CDR3 is CASKVGGRDTGELFF. The DNA of the CDR3 is TGTGCCAGCAAGGTGGGGGGGCGCGACACCGGGGAGCTGTTTTTT.

The chain joins TRBV29-1 to TRBJ2-7; 8 bases agree with TRBD2. The CDR3 length is 15 residues. Trimming took 1 base from V and 0 from J; bases not matched to a gene: 5. Germline CDR1 is SQVTM and CDR2 is ANQGSEA. The CDR3 nucleotides read TGCAGCGTTGAAGCTAGCGGGCCCAGCTCCTACGAGCAGTACTTC. As protein: CSVEASGPSSYEQYF.

The CDR3 nucleotides read TGTGCCAGCTCACCTTCAAAATTTAACACTGAAGCTTTCTTT. Encoded protein: CASSPSKFNTEAFF. The chain uses TRBV18 and TRBJ1-1; D gene uncertain. V gave up 3 bases and J gave up 2 bases, with 10 bases separating them. The CDR3 spans 14 residues. CDR1 and CDR2 from the germline V gene are KGHSH and LQKENI.

The chain carries TRBV4-3 and TRBJ1-3; a possible D gene is TRBD1 (5 bases). Trimming cost V 1 base and J 0 bases, with 10 bases left between them. The V gene's germline CDR1 is LGHNA and CDR2 YSLEER. The CDR3 loop spans 16 amino acids. CDR3 region: CASSQAAGSSGNTIYF. In nucleotides, the CDR3 is TGCGCCAGCAGCCAAGCAGCAGGGTCCTCTGGAAACACCATATATTTT.

The V gene is TRBV7-8, the J gene TRBJ1-5; D is perhaps TRBD1 (6 bases). CDR1 is SGHVS and CDR2 is FQNEAQ in the germline V gene. Trimming took off 1 base at V and 7 bases at J, with 14 bases between the two ends. CDR3 length: 15 residues. In DNA form, the CDR3 reads TGTGCCAGCAGCTTAGGCCGGACAGCGAGCCAGCCCCAGCATTTT. Translating gives CASSLGRTASQPQHF.

This clone showed up just once. This chain uses TRBV5-1 with TRBJ2-7, with D hard to call. CDR1 and CDR2 (germline): SGHRS, YFSETQ. Trimming took off 4 bases at V and 0 bases at J, with 11 bases between the two ends. The CDR3 sequence is 14 residues long. The CDR3 DNA reads TGCGCCAGCAGCCCCGCGATTGTCTCCTACGAGCAGTACTTC. It translates to CASSPAIVSYEQYF.